This T cell receptor beta chain stems from a study of T-cell memory formation after mild COVID-19. This clonotype was found a few times. Amplification by 5'RACE using constant-segment primers produced TCR alpha and TCR beta cDNA libraries that carried sample barcodes and UMIs. TCRdb re-analysed the 5' RACE reads in MiXCR, keeping a single row per CDR3 protein. The sample yields about 170,000 distinct CDR3 sequences, around 13% seen once. The CDR3 is 14 residues long. Trimming stripped 0 bases from V and 2 bases from J, with 8 bases between. The germline CDR1 and CDR2 sequences are SEHNR and FQNEAQ (reference sequence).

The chain recombines TRBV7-9 with TRBJ2-7; no clear D gene. The origin of this receptor is a man younger than 35 who had mild COVID-19 (a few samples of this study predate the infection). Cell type and time point are not known. The sample taken for sequencing was PBMCs or a T cell subset sorted from them (not recorded which). In DNA, the CDR3 is TGTGCCAGCAGCTTAGCGAACACCCCCTACGAGCAGTACGTC. Amino acids: CASSLANTPYEQYV.